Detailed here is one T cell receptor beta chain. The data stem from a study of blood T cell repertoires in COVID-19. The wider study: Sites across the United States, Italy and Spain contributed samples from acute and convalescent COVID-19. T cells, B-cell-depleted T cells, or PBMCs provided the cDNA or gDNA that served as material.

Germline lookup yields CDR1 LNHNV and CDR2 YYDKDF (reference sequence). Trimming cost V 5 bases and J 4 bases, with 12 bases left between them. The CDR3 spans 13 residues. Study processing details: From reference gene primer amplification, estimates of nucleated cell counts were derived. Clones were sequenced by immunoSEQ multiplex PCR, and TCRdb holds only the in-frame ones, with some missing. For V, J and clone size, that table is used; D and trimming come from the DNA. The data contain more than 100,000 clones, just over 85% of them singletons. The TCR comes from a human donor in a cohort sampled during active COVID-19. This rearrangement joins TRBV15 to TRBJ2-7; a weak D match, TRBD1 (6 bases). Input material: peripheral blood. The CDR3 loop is CATSPGVGYEQYF. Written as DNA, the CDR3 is TGTGCCACCAGCCCAGGGGTAGGGTACGAGCAGTACTTC.